One and the same sample provided the 3 T cell receptor beta chains below, sequenced in a study of PD-L1 blockade in urothelial cancer. Here immunoSEQ multiplex PCR was the method, and the copy in TCRdb shows in-frame clones only, minus some. The data contain 55,000 to 80,000 clones, under 90% of them singletons. Documented time point: pretreatment peripheral blood. The material sequenced was PBMCs, taken around atezolizumab (anti-PD-L1) treatment. These receptors were taken from a man aged 65-85 years with urothelial cancer.

V usage is TRBV7-8 and J usage is TRBJ2-7, with 7 positions matching TRBD1. The CDR3 has 14 residues. With V trimmed by 1 base and J by 4 bases, 4 bases remained unmatched. Germline CDR1 and CDR2: SGHVS and FQNEAQ. CDR3: CASSLEGGSYEQYF. The DNA for the CDR3 is TGTGCCAGCAGCTTAGAAGGGGGCTCGTACGAGCAGTACTTC.

This sequence joins TRBV7-9 and TRBJ2-5, with 7 bases matching TRBD1. This CDR3 region has 13 residues. Germline-derived CDR1 and CDR2 are SEHNR and FQNEAQ (reference sequence). Unmatched junction bases numbered 4, after V lost 4 bases and J lost 5 bases. For the CDR3, the DNA is TGTGCCAGCAGCTCACAGGGGTATGAGACCCAGTACTTC. This codes for CASSSQGYETQYF.

CDR3 sequence (DNA): TGTGCCACCAGCGGCATCCAGGGCAGGGGGATCTACGAGCAGTACTTC. Its protein is CATSGIQGRGIYEQYF. The chain recombines TRBV15 with TRBJ2-7, with 7 bases matching TRBD1. The germline V gene encodes CDR1 LNHNV and CDR2 YYDKDF (reference sequence). This CDR3 comprises 16 residues. The ends lost 5 bases at V and 3 bases at J; junction bases unmatched: 13. Full variable domain (remainder filled in from reference TRBV15 and TRBJ2-7): DAMVIQNPRYQVTQFGKPVTLSCSQTLNHNVMYWYQQKSSQAPKLLFHYYDKDFNNEADTPDNFQSRRPNTSFCFLDIRSPGLGDTAMYLCATSGIQGRGIYEQYFGPGTRLTVT.